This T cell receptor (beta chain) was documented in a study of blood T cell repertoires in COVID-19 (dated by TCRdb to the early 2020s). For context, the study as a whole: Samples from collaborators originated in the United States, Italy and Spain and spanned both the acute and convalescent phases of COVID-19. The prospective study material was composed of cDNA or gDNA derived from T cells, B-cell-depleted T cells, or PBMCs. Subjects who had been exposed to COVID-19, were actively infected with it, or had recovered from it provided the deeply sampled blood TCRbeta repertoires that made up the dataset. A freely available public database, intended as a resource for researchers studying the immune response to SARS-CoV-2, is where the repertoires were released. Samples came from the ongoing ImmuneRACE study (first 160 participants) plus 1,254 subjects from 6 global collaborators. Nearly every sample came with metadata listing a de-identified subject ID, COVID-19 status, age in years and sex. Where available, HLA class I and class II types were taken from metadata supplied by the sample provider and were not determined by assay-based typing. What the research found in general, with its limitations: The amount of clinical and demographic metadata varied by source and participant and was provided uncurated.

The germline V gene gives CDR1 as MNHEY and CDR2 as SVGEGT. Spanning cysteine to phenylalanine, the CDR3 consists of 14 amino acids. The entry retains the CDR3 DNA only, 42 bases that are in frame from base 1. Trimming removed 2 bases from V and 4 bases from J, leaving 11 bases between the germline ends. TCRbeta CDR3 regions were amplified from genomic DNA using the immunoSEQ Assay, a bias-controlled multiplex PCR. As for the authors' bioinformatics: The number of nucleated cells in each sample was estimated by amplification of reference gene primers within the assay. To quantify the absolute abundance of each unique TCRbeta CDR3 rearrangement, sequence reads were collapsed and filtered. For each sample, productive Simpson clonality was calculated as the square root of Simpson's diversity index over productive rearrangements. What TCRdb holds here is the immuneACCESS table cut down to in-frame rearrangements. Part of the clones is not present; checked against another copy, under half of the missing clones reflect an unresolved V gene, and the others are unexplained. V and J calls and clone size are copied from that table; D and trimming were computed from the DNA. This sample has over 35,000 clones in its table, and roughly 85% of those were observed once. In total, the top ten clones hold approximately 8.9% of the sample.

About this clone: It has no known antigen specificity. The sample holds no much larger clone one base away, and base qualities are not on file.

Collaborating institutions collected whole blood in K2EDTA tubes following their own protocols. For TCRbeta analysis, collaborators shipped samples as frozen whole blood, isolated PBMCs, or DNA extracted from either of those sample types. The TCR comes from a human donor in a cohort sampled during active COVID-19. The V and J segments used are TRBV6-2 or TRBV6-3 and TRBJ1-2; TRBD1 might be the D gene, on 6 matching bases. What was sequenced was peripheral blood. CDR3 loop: CASSYGGPVYGYTF. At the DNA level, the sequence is TGTGCCAGCAGTTACGGGGGCCCGGTCTATGGCTACACCTTC.